This entry describes one TCR beta chain. The antigen remains undetermined. The data belong to a study of T cell responses to AZD1222 COVID-19 vaccine. Whole-study results and caveats: The span of vaccine-associated CD4 TCRs extended across spike, with dominance at 160-218 and 743-854. Without day 14 samples, only post-peak T cell repertoires were studied. White British people made up most donors, females outnumbered males, and clonal diversity was possibly underestimated.

Assay: immunoSEQ multiplex PCR; the TCRdb copy retains only in-frame clones and omits some. The sample yields 150,000 to 200,000 clones, about 89% seen once. The junction had 4 bases not matched to a gene; V was cut back by 0 bases and J by 5 bases. Germline V lookup: CDR1 LNHNV, CDR2 YYDKDF (reference sequence). The CDR3 loop spans 15 amino acids. This sequence originates from an adult in good health. Sequencing used peripheral blood, obtained on day 0 of MenACWY control vaccination. This chain connects TRBV15 to TRBJ2-1; 7 positions agree with TRBD1. The DNA of the CDR3 is TGTGCCACCAGCAGAGACTGGGGACAGCACAATGAGCAGTTCTTC. Translating it yields CATSRDWGQHNEQFF.